One sample yielded the 15 T cell receptor beta chains listed below, sequenced in a study of OX40 agonist ivuxolimab in advanced cancers. Sequencing used immunoSEQ multiplex PCR; TCRdb keeps in-frame clones, though not all of them. Among about 130,000 clones listed, about 93% were seen once. Specimen: CD4+ or CD8+ T cells sorted from blood, collected in a trial of the OX40 agonist ivuxolimab. The receptors shown here come from an adult with an advanced solid tumor such as melanoma, head and neck, liver or kidney cancer.

V and J are TRBV28 and TRBJ2-7; tentatively, D is TRBD2 (5 bases). This CDR3 has 15 amino acids. V shed 2 bases and J shed 2 bases, with 13 bases lying between them. Germline V gene data show CDR1 as MDHEN and CDR2 as SYDVKM. CDR3 amino acids: CASSLVGSAPYEQYF. As DNA, the CDR3 is TGTGCCAGCAGTTTAGTGGGGAGTGCGCCCTACGAGCAGTACTTC.

The rearrangement uses TRBV6-5 and TRBJ1-1, with D uncertain. CDR3 length: 11 residues. CDR1 and CDR2 from the germline V gene are MNHEY and SVGAGI. The V gene lost 6 bases and the J gene lost 5 bases, with 7 bases spanning the gap. The CDR3 reads CASSRGTEAFF. The CDR3 DNA is TGTGCCAGCAGCCGAGGGACTGAAGCTTTCTTT.

This clone is a singleton in its sample. The rearrangement uses TRBV28 and TRBJ2-1, with a possible D match to TRBD2 (5 bases). The CDR3 contains 11 residues. The ends were cut back, 1 base at V and 15 bases at J, with 10 bases in the middle. The germline V gene has CDR1 MDHEN and CDR2 SYDVKM. CDR3 DNA: TGTGCCAGCAGTTTATCGGAGGAGACGTTCTTC. Protein product: CASSLSEETFF.

This clone is a singleton in its sample. The genes are TRBV18 and TRBJ2-5, with a weak D call TRBD2 (5 bases). Matching the DNA end better, TRBJ2-7 makes the J call doubtful. This CDR3 is built from 13 residues. Germline CDR1 KGHSH, CDR2 LQKENI. CDR3 nucleotides: TGTGCCAGCTCACCGGCCGAGGGCTACGAGCAGTACTTC. This gives the protein CASSPAEGYEQYF.

In nucleotides, the CDR3 is TGTGCCAGCAGCGAAGGACAGGGGGCTCCAACTAATGAAAAACTGTTTTTT. This codes for CASSEGQGAPTNEKLFF. The chain carries TRBV9 and TRBJ1-4; 11 nucleotides line up with TRBD1. Germline CDR1 reads SGDLS; CDR2 reads YYNGEE. CDR3 length: 17 residues. The V and J ends lost 3 bases and 0 bases, in that order; junction bases with no gene match: 4.

This clone was observed once. The rearrangement uses TRBV18 and TRBJ2-5, with no clear D. This CDR3 contains 14 residues. Germline loops: CDR1 KGHSH, CDR2 LQKENI. Deletions cut 0 bases from V and 2 bases from J, with 7 bases between. CDR3 protein: CASSPPIVQETQYF. In DNA form, the CDR3 reads TGTGCCAGCTCACCACCTATAGTGCAAGAGACCCAGTACTTC. Based on the CDR3 plus reference TRBV18 and TRBJ2-5, the full variable domain is NAGVMQNPRHLVRRRGQEARLRCSPMKGHSHVYWYRQLPEEGLKFMVYLQKENIIDESGMPKERFSAEFPKEGPSILRIQQVVRGDSAAYFCASSPPIVQETQYFGPGTRLLVL.

The rearrangement uses TRBV5-3 and TRBJ2-7, with no clear D. TRBV5-3 falls under the ORF class, with uncertain function. V was clipped by 1 base and J by 3 bases, with 8 bases between them. The CDR3 has 13 residues. This CDR3 reads CARSLCSYYEQYF. The CDR3 DNA reads TGTGCCAGAAGCTTGTGCTCTTACTACGAGCAGTACTTC.

The rearrangement joins TRBV11-2 to TRBJ2-7; unclear D gene. This CDR3 has 15 residues. Germline-derived CDR1 and CDR2 are SGHAT and FQNNGV. The ends were cut back, 5 bases at V and 3 bases at J, with 17 bases in the middle. The CDR3 sequence: CASSQSTQPVYEQYF. CDR3 DNA: TGTGCCAGCAGCCAATCGACCCAGCCCGTCTACGAGCAGTACTTC.

The chain has TRBV11-2 and TRBJ2-7; 7 bases are a match to TRBD1. CDR1 is SGHAT and CDR2 is FQNNGV in the germline V gene. With 1 base clipped from V and 3 bases from J, the junction kept 6 bases outside the gene matches. The CDR3 extends over 15 amino acids. The DNA for the CDR3 is TGTGCCAGCAGCTTAGCCGAGGGACAGTTCTACGAGCAGTACTTC. Translated: CASSLAEGQFYEQYF.

The CDR3 is CASSSRGRVTGELFF. Here the CDR3 DNA reads TGTGCCAGCAGCTCTAGGGGGCGCGTCACCGGGGAGCTGTTTTTT. The J gene is TRBJ2-2, the V gene TRBV6-5; 7 nucleotides line up with TRBD1. The CDR3 sequence is 15 residues long. V lost 6 bases, J lost 4 bases, and 8 bases stayed unmatched. Per germline, CDR1 MNHEY and CDR2 SVGAGI.

The chain employs TRBV19 and TRBJ1-2; D is uncertain. V dropped 3 bases and J dropped 3 bases, with 14 bases sitting between them. The CDR3 is made up of 15 amino acids. Germline CDR1 LNHDA, CDR2 SQIVND (reference sequence). Here the CDR3 reads CASSIPLNSYYGYTF. The DNA of the CDR3 is TGTGCCAGTAGTATCCCCCTAAACAGCTACTATGGCTACACCTTC. The full variable domain, with the rest looked up from reference TRBV19 and TRBJ1-2, is DGGITQSPKYLFRKEGQNVTLSCEQNLNHDAMYWYRQDPGQGLRLIYYSQIVNDFQKGDIAEGYSVSREKKESFPLTVTSAQKNPTAFYLCASSIPLNSYYGYTFGSGTRLTVV.

V gene TRBV10-2 combines with J gene TRBJ1-2; D remains unclear. The V gene's germline CDR1 is WSHSY and CDR2 SAAADI. V was clipped by 3 bases and J by 0 bases, with 8 bases between them. The CDR3 loop spans 14 amino acids. The CDR3 sequence: CASSDYGPNYGYTF. In DNA, the CDR3 is TGCGCCAGCAGTGATTACGGTCCTAACTATGGCTACACCTTC.

This clone was seen a single time. The rearrangement links TRBV19 to TRBJ2-1, with TRBD2 identical over 7 bases. The germline CDR1 and CDR2 sequences are LNHDA and SQIVND (reference sequence). V trimming: 3 bases; J trimming: 3 bases; junction bases outside the gene matches: 17. This CDR3 contains 19 residues. The CDR3 sequence is CASSMPPSPAGLHYNEQFF. The CDR3 DNA follows: TGTGCCAGTAGTATGCCCCCTTCTCCAGCGGGACTACACTACAATGAGCAGTTCTTC.

This chain links TRBV6-1 with TRBJ1-2, with D maybe TRBD1 (6 bases). Trimming took 5 bases from V and 6 from J, leaving 13 bases between them. The CDR3 extends over 13 amino acids. Germline assignment: CDR1 MNHNS and CDR2 SASEGT. The CDR3, as DNA: TGTGCCAGCAGTACCCGGGACATGCATGGCTACACCTTC. Its protein is CASSTRDMHGYTF.

The chain employs TRBV7-9 and TRBJ1-2; the D gene is possibly TRBD1 (5 bases). Trimming took 5 bases from V and 5 from J, leaving 15 bases between them. This CDR3 region has 14 residues. Germline V lookup: CDR1 SEHNR, CDR2 FQNEAQ (reference sequence). The CDR3: CASSPTPGYYGYTF. In nucleotides, the CDR3 is TGTGCCAGCAGCCCCACCCCAGGGTATTATGGCTACACCTTC.